A single sample is the source of the 9 T cell receptor beta chains below, sequenced in a study of response to subunit inactivated influenza vaccine. TCRdb independently ran MiXCR on the RT-PCR reads; one entry per CDR3 protein. This table holds hundreds of thousands of distinct CDR3 sequences, approximately 14% found once. This material consisted of PBMCs from blood, taken 14 to 15 days before vaccination. Receptors originate from a man aged 50-60 years who received an inactivated influenza vaccine.

The chain combines TRBV20-1 with TRBJ2-1; TRBD1 might be the D (5 bases). The CDR3 consists of 14 residues. Germline V gene data show CDR1 as DFQATT and CDR2 as SNEGSKA (reference sequence). V dropped 0 bases and J dropped 8 bases, with 14 bases sitting between them. DNA of the CDR3: TGCAGTGCTAGAGATAAGGGCAGGGCCCATGAGCAGTTCTTC. Its protein product is CSARDKGRAHEQFF.

This clonotype was found many times. V gene TRBV11-2 combines with J gene TRBJ2-1, with 8 bases matching TRBD2. The V gene's germline CDR1 is SGHAT and CDR2 FQNNGV. The trim removed 5 bases at V and 2 bases at J, leaving 5 bases unmatched. The CDR3 totals 15 residues. The CDR3 coding sequence is TGTGCCAGCAGCATAACTAGCGGCACCTACAATGAGCAGTTCTTC. Translating gives CASSITSGTYNEQFF. The full variable domain, its missing parts supplied by reference TRBV11-2 and TRBJ2-1, is EAGVAQSPRYKIIEKRQSVAFWCNPISGHATLYWYQQILGQGPKLLIQFQNNGVVDDSQLPKDRFSAERLKGVDSTLKIQPAKLEDSAVYLCASSITSGTYNEQFFGPGTRLTVL.

Ten or more counts support this clonotype. The V and J genes are TRBV7-9 and TRBJ2-6; D is unclear. Germline CDR1 and CDR2: SEHNR and FQNEAQ (reference sequence). The CDR3 runs 13 residues. The ends were cut back, 9 bases at V and 0 bases at J, with 6 bases in the middle. The CDR3 spells CASGDSGANVLTF. The CDR3 DNA reads as TGTGCCAGTGGAGACTCTGGGGCCAACGTCCTGACTTTC.

There are a few counts of this clonotype. V gene TRBV5-1 combines with J gene TRBJ2-2; TRBD1 agrees at 11 bases. With V trimmed by 4 bases and J by 4 bases, 3 bases remained unmatched. The CDR3 runs 15 residues. The V gene's germline CDR1 is SGHRS and CDR2 YFSETQ. CDR3 DNA: TGCGCCAGCAGCCGGGACAGGGGGACCACCGGGGAGCTGTTTTTT. Translating it yields CASSRDRGTTGELFF.

The genes are TRBV6-2 or TRBV6-3 and TRBJ2-7; D is undetermined. Germline-derived CDR1 and CDR2 are MNHEY and SVGEGT. CDR3 length: 13 amino acids. The V end was cut by 7 bases, the J end by 3 bases, with 13 bases between. The CDR3 region has the DNA TGTGCCAGCAATAGTGGCATCTTCTACGAGCAGTACTTC. Its protein product is CASNSGIFYEQYF.

The V gene is TRBV10-3, the J gene TRBJ1-6; D unresolved. V was pared by 6 bases and J by 7 bases, with 10 bases between. The length of the CDR3 is 13 residues. The germline gives CDR1 ENHRY, CDR2 SYGVKD. The chain's CDR3 is CAIRMDLNSPLHF. CDR3 in DNA: TGTGCCATCAGGATGGATCTAAATTCACCCCTCCACTTT.

This clonotype turned up a few times. This chain connects TRBV18 to TRBJ1-2; D gene unclear. The CDR3 covers 14 residues. The V gene lost 3 bases and the J gene lost 2 bases, with 10 bases spanning the gap. Germline V CDR1 and CDR2: KGHSH, LQKENI. The CDR3 here is CASSPSKGNYGYTF. The CDR3 DNA reads as TGTGCCAGCTCACCGTCAAAAGGGAACTATGGCTACACCTTC.

The V and J genes are TRBV12-5 and TRBJ2-1, with TRBD1 matching over 8 bases. The germline CDR1 and CDR2 sequences are LGHNT and FRNRAP. J lost 7 bases, V lost 5 bases, and 19 bases had no gene match. This CDR3 contains 18 residues. The chain's CDR3 is CASGPPFSWTGQFNEQFF. As DNA, the CDR3 is TGTGCTAGTGGTCCCCCCTTCAGCTGGACAGGGCAGTTTAATGAGCAGTTCTTC.

This chain joins TRBV6-5 and TRBJ2-7; no definite D call. V was trimmed by 2 bases and J by 2 bases, leaving 16 bases between them. The CDR3 is 16 amino acids. The V gene's germline CDR1 is MNHEY and CDR2 SVGAGI. The CDR3 protein is CASSYLGGSNPYEQYF. For the CDR3, the DNA is TGTGCCAGCAGTTACCTGGGCGGAAGCAACCCCTACGAGCAGTACTTC.